This T cell receptor (beta chain) is drawn from a study of shared clonotypes between healthy human individuals. Naive-designated CD8 cells lacked CD45RO, were positively enriched for CCR7, and omitted terminally differentiated effector memory CD45RA+ cells. Here immunoSEQ multiplex PCR was the method, and the copy in TCRdb shows in-frame clones only, minus some. Found here are about 2.2 million clones, about 93% of them singletons; the top ten hold about 1.7%. The CDR3 loop spans 17 amino acids. Germline CDR1 is SEHNR and CDR2 is FQNEAQ (reference sequence). The V and J ends lost 0 bases and 0 bases, in that order; junction bases with no gene match: 4.

Sequencing was performed on naive CD8+ T cells from PBMCs. V and J are TRBV7-9 and TRBJ2-7; 11 bases are shared with TRBD2. The sequence was obtained from a man between 18 and 29 years old in good health. Some clones in this sample may be carry-over from other donors' samples. The CDR3 region is CASSLAYSGRASYEQYF. For the CDR3, the DNA is TGTGCCAGCAGCTTAGCGTATAGCGGGAGGGCCTCCTACGAGCAGTACTTC.